Here is one T cell receptor beta chain with its context. The antigen remains unidentified. The entry originates in a study of human thymus T cells. Findings and limits, study-wide: Related work found strong thymic repertoire overlap between unrelated individuals.

Thymus was obtained from resections taken during corrective heart surgery. V was clipped by 8 bases and J by 1 base, with 10 bases between them. The length of the CDR3 is 13 residues. Germline CDR1 is MNHEY and CDR2 is SMNVEV (reference sequence). Measured with immunoSEQ multiplex PCR; TCRdb has only the in-frame clones, and not every one. The sample has 70,000 to 75,000 clones; over 85% are singletons. The source material was thymus tissue. The V gene is TRBV27, the J gene TRBJ2-3; no clear D gene. The TCR was taken from a girl under three years old with a congenital heart defect but otherwise immunologically healthy. The CDR3 spells CASGLKGTDTQYF. The CDR3 DNA is TGTGCCAGCGGCCTTAAGGGCACAGATACGCAGTATTTT.